These T cell receptor beta chains were read from a single sample in a study of beta chain features in type 1 diabetes. Libraries were prepared by immunoSEQ multiplex PCR; TCRdb keeps only in-frame clonotypes and omits some of them. Of some 360,000 clones listed, about 20% were seen once; the top ten hold about 0.044%. The specimen was naive CD4+ T cells from blood. All receptors derive from a woman aged 18 to 35 in good health. Both conserved end residues are part of each CDR3. A D gene is named only where the DNA matches it firmly. The size field is filled for only some rows; it gives once, few, many or a size class.

clone_size,j_call,cdr3_length,d_call,v_call,cdr3_aa,cdr3_nt
few,TRBJ2-5,13,.,TRBV29-1,CSVRFWESETQYF,TGCAGCGTTCGGTTTTGGGAGTCAGAGACCCAGTACTTC
.,TRBJ2-5,15,TRBD2,TRBV5-1,CASSTGLAGQETQYF,TGCGCCAGCAGCACGGGACTAGCGGGCCAAGAGACCCAGTACTTC
few,TRBJ1-1,12,.,TRBV5-4,CATKTENTEAFF,TGTGCCACCAAGACTGAGAACACTGAAGCTTTCTTT
.,TRBJ1-5,14,.,TRBV30,CAWSVPGGGQPQHF,TGTGCCTGGAGTGTACCGGGGGGTGGACAGCCCCAGCATTTT
.,TRBJ2-5,14,TRBD1,TRBV5-1,CASSTGTGQETQYF,TGCGCCAGCAGCACCGGGACAGGACAAGAGACCCAGTACTTC
few,TRBJ2-7,13,.,TRBV25-1,CASSELAGNEQYF,TGTGCCAGCAGTGAATTGGCAGGGAACGAGCAGTACTTC
.,TRBJ2-1,17,.,TRBV7-9,CASRESTRVSSYNEQFF,TGTGCCAGCAGGGAGTCGACGCGGGTGAGCTCCTACAATGAGCAGTTCTTC
.,TRBJ2-7,15,TRBD1,TRBV18,CASSHRDRGSHEQYF,TGTGCCAGCTCGCACCGGGACAGGGGTTCCCACGAGCAGTACTTC
.,TRBJ2-1,16,TRBD2,TRBV4-1,CASSQGHTSEGNEQFF,TGCGCCAGCAGCCAAGGGCATACTAGCGAGGGCAATGAGCAGTTCTTC
.,TRBJ2-1,12,.,TRBV25-1,CASSEYRAEQFF,TGTGCCAGCAGTGAGTATCGAGCGGAGCAGTTCTTC
.,TRBJ2-3,16,.,TRBV5-1,CASSLEGGPSSDTQYF,TGCGCCAGCAGCCTCGAGGGGGGGCCGTCGTCAGATACGCAGTATTTT
once,TRBJ2-5,13,.,TRBV11-2,CASSLGLQETQYF,TGTGCCAGCAGCCTGGGACTTCAAGAGACCCAGTACTTC
.,TRBJ2-5,15,.,TRBV14,CASRRGQGGGETQYF,TGTGCCAGCAGAAGAGGACAGGGCGGGGGAGAGACCCAGTACTTC
few,TRBJ2-1,11,.,TRBV7-9,CASSLPSGQFF,TGTGCCAGCAGCTTACCGAGTGGGCAGTTCTTC
.,TRBJ2-1,11,TRBD2,TRBV5-1,CASSFGGEQFF,TGCGCCAGCAGCTTCGGGGGGGAGCAGTTCTTC
few,TRBJ1-6,13,.,TRBV6-7,CASSYERSSPLHF,TGTGCCAGCAGTTACGAGCGGTCTTCACCCCTCCACTTT
few,TRBJ1-1,16,TRBD1,TRBV11-1,CASSFETGGPNTEAFF,TGTGCCAGCAGCTTCGAAACAGGGGGCCCGAACACTGAAGCTTTCTTT
.,TRBJ2-3,12,.,TRBV11-2,CASRKGVDTQYF,TGTGCCAGCAGGAAGGGGGTAGATACGCAGTATTTT
.,TRBJ1-2,13,.,TRBV18,CASSKDRNYGYTF,TGTGCCAGCTCAAAAGACAGGAACTATGGCTACACCTTC
.,TRBJ1-2,14,TRBD1,TRBV19,CASTLPGQGYGYTF,TGTGCCAGTACCCTCCCGGGACAGGGGTATGGCTACACCTTC
few,TRBJ2-2,14,.,TRBV7-8,CAGSWTVNTGELFF,TGTGCCGGCTCATGGACAGTGAACACCGGGGAGCTGTTTTTT
few,TRBJ1-1,13,.,TRBV30,CAWSVFLPTKLEF,TGTGCCTGGAGTGTATTCCTTCCAACCAAATTGGAGTTT
.,TRBJ2-3,13,.,TRBV9,CASSVESTDTQYF,TGTGCCAGCAGCGTGGAGAGCACAGATACGCAGTATTTT
.,TRBJ1-2,13,TRBD1,TRBV29-1,CSFTGTEGFGYTF,TGCAGCTTTACCGGGACAGAGGGCTTTGGCTACACCTTC
few,TRBJ2-3,16,.,TRBV30,CAWDWRSTDRTDTQYF,TGTGCCTGGGACTGGAGGTCCACTGACCGCACAGATACGCAGTATTTT
few,TRBJ2-3,15,.,TRBV30,CAWSVRGISTDTQYF,TGTGCCTGGAGTGTAAGAGGGATTAGCACAGATACGCAGTATTTT
few,TRBJ2-1,14,.,TRBV7-2,CASSRRLGGNEQFF,TGTGCCAGCAGCCGAAGGTTAGGGGGCAATGAGCAGTTCTTC
.,TRBJ1-1,13,.,TRBV2,CASSDGVGTEAFF,TGTGCCAGCAGTGACGGGGTAGGGACTGAAGCTTTCTTT
.,TRBJ1-6,15,TRBD1,TRBV30,CAWTSGQGAASPLHF,TGTGCCTGGACCTCCGGACAGGGGGCGGCTTCACCCCTCCACTTT
once,TRBJ1-1,14,.,TRBV6-5,CASQSARRNTEAFF,TGTGCCAGCCAGTCGGCGAGGCGAAATACTGAAGCTTTCTTT
few,TRBJ2-2,16,.,TRBV9,CASKHSGTLNTGELFF,TGTGCCAGCAAACACTCCGGGACACTAAACACCGGGGAGCTGTTTTTT
.,TRBJ1-5,13,TRBD1,TRBV7-9,CASSQQGDQPQHF,TGTGCCAGCAGTCAACAGGGGGATCAGCCCCAGCATTTT
few,TRBJ2-2,15,.,TRBV30,CAWWRWAMNTGELFF,TGTGCCTGGTGGAGGTGGGCCATGAACACCGGGGAGCTGTTTTTT
few,TRBJ2-1,12,.,TRBV5-1,CASTSRAGEQFF,TGCGCCAGCACCTCACGAGCGGGTGAGCAGTTCTTC
once,TRBJ2-7,13,TRBD1,TRBV6-1,CASSADRGGEQYF,TGTGCCAGCAGTGCCGACAGGGGTGGAGAGCAGTACTTC
.,TRBJ2-5,15,.,TRBV27,CASSAAAGLQETQYF,TGTGCCAGCAGTGCGGCAGCGGGTCTACAAGAGACCCAGTACTTC
.,TRBJ1-2,13,.,TRBV2,CASSEGRGRGYTF,TGTGCCAGCAGTGAAGGGCGGGGGCGCGGCTACACCTTC
.,TRBJ2-3,9,TRBD2,TRBV30,CAWGPGGYF,TGTGCCTGGGGCCCGGGAGGGTATTTT
few,TRBJ2-2,15,.,TRBV5-1,CASSLAAGEFGELFF,TGCGCCAGCAGCTTGGCGGCAGGGGAATTCGGGGAGCTGTTTTTT
few,TRBJ1-2,13,TRBD1,TRBV29-1,CSVPGGLGYGYTF,TGCAGCGTTCCAGGGGGCTTGGGCTATGGCTACACCTTC
.,TRBJ2-6,14,.,TRBV19,CASSTGYGANVLTF,TGTGCCAGTAGTACAGGGTATGGGGCCAACGTCCTGACTTTC
.,TRBJ1-1,14,.,TRBV7-2,CASSARRGNTEAFF,TGTGCCAGCAGCGCCCGACGGGGGAACACTGAAGCTTTCTTT
few,TRBJ2-7,14,TRBD2,TRBV7-2,CASSLAGRYVEQYF,TGTGCCAGCAGTTTAGCGGGGCGCTACGTAGAGCAGTACTTC
few,TRBJ2-7,13,TRBD1,TRBV5-1,CASWTGASYEQYF,TGCGCCAGTTGGACAGGGGCCAGCTACGAGCAGTACTTC
.,TRBJ2-6,13,.,TRBV14,CASRYSGANVLTF,TGTGCCAGCCGGTACTCTGGGGCCAACGTCCTGACTTTC
.,TRBJ1-4,16,.,TRBV30,CAWSVSRSIFNEKLFF,TGTGCCTGGAGTGTAAGCAGGTCTATCTTTAATGAAAAACTGTTTTTT
.,TRBJ1-5,16,.,TRBV19,CASTPFGHDSHQPQHF,TGTGCCAGTACCCCATTCGGACACGATAGCCATCAGCCCCAGCATTTT
.,TRBJ2-1,14,.,TRBV7-2,CASSPMTTGTEQFF,TGTGCCAGCAGCCCAATGACTACAGGGACTGAGCAGTTCTTC
.,TRBJ1-2,13,.,TRBV15,CATSNPGSYGYTF,TGTGCCACCAGTAACCCCGGGAGCTATGGCTACACCTTC
few,TRBJ1-1,13,TRBD1,TRBV18,CASSDRGSTEAFF,TGTGCCAGCTCAGACAGGGGTAGCACTGAAGCTTTCTTT
.,TRBJ2-5,12,.,TRBV10-3,CAIRRDQETQYF,TGTGCCATCAGGAGGGACCAAGAGACCCAGTACTTC
few,TRBJ2-1,15,.,TRBV13,CASSLEAKIGHEQFF,TGTGCCAGCAGCTTGGAGGCTAAGATTGGGCATGAGCAGTTCTTC
.,TRBJ2-3,13,TRBD1,TRBV6-6,CASRGTGDDTQYF,TGTGCCAGCAGGGGGACAGGGGACGATACGCAGTATTTT
.,TRBJ2-7,16,.,TRBV7-9,CASIPLGGQVSYEQYF,TGTGCCAGCATCCCCTTAGGCGGACAAGTTAGCTACGAGCAGTACTTC
.,TRBJ2-7,15,TRBD2,TRBV28,CASSPGTSPSYEQYF,TGTGCCAGCAGTCCGGGGACTAGCCCCTCCTACGAGCAGTACTTC
.,TRBJ2-3,14,TRBD2,TRBV19,CASSISGGTDTQYF,TGTGCCAGTAGTATATCGGGGGGGACAGATACGCAGTATTTT
few,TRBJ2-7,13,TRBD1,TRBV10-3,CASGQGAIYEQYF,TGTGCCAGCGGACAGGGGGCTATATACGAGCAGTACTTC
.,TRBJ2-5,17,TRBD2,TRBV2,CASRGGTSGGTQETQYF,TGTGCCAGCAGGGGCGGGACTAGCGGGGGGACCCAAGAGACCCAGTACTTC
.,TRBJ1-2,15,.,TRBV9,CASRRIGGEGYGYTF,TGTGCCAGCAGAAGAATTGGGGGCGAGGGCTATGGCTACACCTTC
few,TRBJ1-6,14,TRBD1,TRBV30,CAWSVGTGRAPLHF,TGTGCCTGGAGTGTAGGGACAGGTCGGGCGCCCCTCCACTTT